What follows are 14 T cell receptor beta chains derived from one specimen sequenced in a study of T-cell reconstitution after alpha-beta-depleted transplantation in children. Unique molecular identifiers featured in how the TCRbeta library was prepared. Each CDR3 protein gets one entry after TCRdb re-called the PCR reads with MiXCR. The sample yields roughly 220,000 distinct CDR3 sequences, approximately 9.8% seen once. Sequenced here: PBMCs from the stem cell graft donor, sampled from the stem cell graft. Receptor source: a human donor who donated a stem cell graft to a child with SCID.

The J gene is TRBJ2-7, the V gene TRBV7-2, with D uncertain. Germline CDR1 is SGHTA and CDR2 is FQGNSA. The CDR3 consists of 15 residues. V was pared by 1 base and J by 3 bases, with 13 bases between. The chain's CDR3 is CASSLGWTSVYEQYF. Here the CDR3 DNA reads TGTGCCAGCAGCTTAGGTTGGACGTCCGTCTACGAGCAGTACTTC.

Many counts were recorded for this clonotype. The CDR3 nucleotides are TGTGCCAGCAGTAGGACAGGGAACAATGAGCAGTTCTTC. It encodes CASSRTGNNEQFF. V usage is TRBV12-3 or TRBV12-4 and J usage is TRBJ2-1, with 8 bases matching TRBD1. The junction had 2 bases not matched to a gene; V was cut back by 5 bases and J by 5 bases. This CDR3 has 13 amino acids.

Many counts were recorded for this clonotype. The V gene is TRBV5-1, the J gene TRBJ2-7; TRBD1 matches at 7 bases. The junction had 8 bases not matched to a gene; V was cut back by 5 bases and J by 3 bases. Looked up from germline, CDR1 is SGHRS and CDR2 is YFSETQ. The CDR3 is 14 amino acids. The DNA for the CDR3 is TGCGCCAGCAGACTTAGACAGGGAATCTACGAGCAGTACTTC. It yields the protein CASRLRQGIYEQYF.

This clonotype was detected only once. This chain joins TRBV11-2 and TRBJ1-6; 9 nucleotides match TRBD1. This CDR3 contains 17 residues. CDR1 is SGHAT, CDR2 FQNNGV, per germline. V lost 5 bases, J lost 7 bases, and 12 bases stayed unmatched. In DNA form, the CDR3 reads TGTGCCAGCAGCCCGAAGAGACTAGGACAGGGGAATTCACCCCTCCACTTT. Translation gives CASSPKRLGQGNSPLHF.

At least ten counts were recorded for this clonotype. The rearrangement links TRBV20-1 to TRBJ1-5, with TRBD1 as a possible D gene (5 bases). V gave up 3 bases and J gave up 5 bases, with 14 bases separating them. CDR1 and CDR2 (germline): DFQATT, SNEGSKA (reference sequence). This CDR3 has 14 residues. The CDR3 sequence is CSASRWGKDQPQHF. The CDR3 nucleotides are TGCAGTGCTAGCCGGTGGGGGAAAGATCAGCCCCAGCATTTT.

The chain links TRBV5-6 to TRBJ1-6; 12 nucleotides agree with TRBD1. CDR1 and CDR2 from the germline V gene are SGHDT and YYEEEE. V lost 2 bases and J lost 7; bases outside the gene matches: 10. The CDR3 length is 18 residues. CDR3 sequence: CASSFFGGTGGWNSPLHF. The CDR3 DNA follows: TGTGCCAGCAGCTTTTTCGGGGGGACAGGGGGCTGGAATTCACCCCTCCACTTT.

As to this clonotype: The junction does not match germline at one end; this may be a read error. The rearrangement joins TRBV15 to TRBJ2-3, with D perhaps TRBD2 (6 bases). This CDR3 has 14 amino acids. Germline V gene lookup returns CDR1 LNHNV and CDR2 YYDKDF (reference sequence). CDR3: CAPSSRSSAVGQYF. CDR3 nucleotides: TGTGCCCCCAGCAGCCGCTCTAGCGCCGTGGGGCAGTATTTT. The entire variable domain, with the rest obtained from reference TRBV15 and TRBJ2-3, is as follows: DAMVIQNPRYQVTQFGKPVTLSCSQTLNHNVMYWYQQKSSQAPKLLFHYYDKDFNNEADTPDNFQSRRPNTSFCFLDIRSPGLGDTAMYLCAPSSRSSAVGQYFGPGTRLTVL.

This clonotype was seen at least ten times. The chain employs TRBV5-6 and TRBJ2-7; no firm D call. With 0 bases removed from V and 2 bases from J, the gap between germline ends came to 6 bases. CDR1 is SGHDT and CDR2 is YYEEEE in the germline V gene. The CDR3 runs 13 residues. In DNA, the CDR3 is TGTGCCAGCAGCTTGGGCAGCGCCTACGAGCAGTACTTC. This encodes CASSLGSAYEQYF.

A note on this clonotype: This clone may be a read error of a much larger clone one base away. V usage is TRBV24-1 and J usage is TRBJ2-6, with D tentatively TRBD1 (6 bases). Germline lookup yields CDR1 KGHDR and CDR2 SFDVKD. The CDR3 runs to 18 residues. The CDR3 here is CATSDSGVGRAGANDLTF. The CDR3 DNA is TGTGCCACCAGTGACTCCGGCGTAGGGCGTGCAGGGGCCAACGACCTGACTTTC.

This clonotype was seen many times. J is TRBJ2-3 and V is TRBV5-1; D unclear. The CDR3 consists of 17 residues. Deletions cut 0 bases from V and 2 bases from J, with 16 bases between. Germline CDR1 SGHRS, CDR2 YFSETQ. The CDR3 DNA is TGCGCCAGCAGCTTGGCCAAAGCAGTCCTATCCACAGATACGCAGTATTTT. Amino acid sequence: CASSLAKAVLSTDTQYF.

This clonotype has a count of ten or more. The genes are TRBV5-1 and TRBJ2-5; 10 bases are a match to TRBD2. Germline lookup yields CDR1 SGHRS and CDR2 YFSETQ. Unmatched junction bases numbered 5, after V lost 5 bases and J lost 1 base. This CDR3 comprises 15 residues. CDR3 DNA sequence: TGCGCCAGCAGGCGGAGCGGGGGGGCCCAAGAGACCCAGTACTTC. Its translation: CASRRSGGAQETQYF.

There are many counts of this clonotype. The chain has TRBV5-1 and TRBJ2-6; TRBD1 aligns across 9 bases. CDR1 is SGHRS and CDR2 is YFSETQ in the germline V gene. CDR3 length: 18 residues. After removal of 4 bases from V and 0 bases from J, the junction contained 8 bases not matched to a gene. CDR3 in amino acids: CASSHLQGAGSGANVLTF. CDR3 nucleotides: TGCGCCAGCAGCCACTTACAGGGGGCAGGCTCTGGGGCCAACGTCCTGACTTTC.

With regard to this clonotype: This may arise from a read error, as a much more abundant clone is one base away. The rearrangement links TRBV5-4 to TRBJ2-5, with a possible D match to TRBD1 (5 bases). The CDR3 spans 16 residues. Germline-derived CDR1 and CDR2 are SGHNT and YYREEE (reference sequence). V was trimmed by 4 bases and J by 5 bases, leaving 21 bases between them. The CDR3 spells CASSPRQTQNLETQYF. The DNA for the CDR3 is TGTGCCAGCAGCCCCCGACAGACGCAGAATTTGGAGACCCAGTACTTC.

In this sample, this clonotype turned up a few times. This rearrangement joins TRBV12-3 or TRBV12-4 to TRBJ2-7; TRBD2 agrees at 11 bases. This CDR3 contains 15 residues. Trimming took 3 bases from V and 6 from J; bases not matched to a gene: 7. The CDR3, as DNA: TGTGCCAGCAGTTTCCTGACTAGCGGGGCGGGCGAGCAGTACTTC. Its protein product is CASSFLTSGAGEQYF.